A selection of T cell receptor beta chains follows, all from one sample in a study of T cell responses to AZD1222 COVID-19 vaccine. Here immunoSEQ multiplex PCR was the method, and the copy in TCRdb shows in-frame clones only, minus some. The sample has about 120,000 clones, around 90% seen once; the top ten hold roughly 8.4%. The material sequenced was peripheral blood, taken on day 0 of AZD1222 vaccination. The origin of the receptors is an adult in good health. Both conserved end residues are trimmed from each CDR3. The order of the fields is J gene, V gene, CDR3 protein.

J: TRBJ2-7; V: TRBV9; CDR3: ASSVGGVGEQY
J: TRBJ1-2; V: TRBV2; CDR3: ASGGRVKNYGYT
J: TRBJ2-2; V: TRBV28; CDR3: ASKSGGETGELF
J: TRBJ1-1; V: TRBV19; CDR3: ASSIVAGGGTEAF
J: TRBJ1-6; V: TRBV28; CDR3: ATISGAGIKGSPLH
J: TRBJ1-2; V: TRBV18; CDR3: ASSPDLTRNYGYT
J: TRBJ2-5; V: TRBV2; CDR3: ADSPGAQETQY
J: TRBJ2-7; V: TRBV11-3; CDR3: ASSSHGGGEQY
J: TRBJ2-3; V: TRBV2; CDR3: ASTLGGVRGVADTQY
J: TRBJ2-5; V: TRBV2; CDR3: ASRARTNGETQY
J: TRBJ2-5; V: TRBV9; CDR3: ASSTTEETQY
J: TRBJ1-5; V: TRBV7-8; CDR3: ASSLAPDQPQH
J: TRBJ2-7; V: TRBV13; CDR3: ASSFTGPGSYEQY
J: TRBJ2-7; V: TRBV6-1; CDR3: ASREGQAVYTYEQY
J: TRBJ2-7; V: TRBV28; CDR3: ASSLGGTGAREQY
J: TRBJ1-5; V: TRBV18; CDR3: ASSPRTGNYNQPQH
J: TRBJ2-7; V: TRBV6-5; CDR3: ASSYSGTSSYEQY
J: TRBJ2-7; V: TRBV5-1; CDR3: ASSPGLAGEYEQY
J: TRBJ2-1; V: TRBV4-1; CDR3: ASSQDPPGPRHNEQF
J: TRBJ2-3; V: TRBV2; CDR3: ASRGPTSGGATDTQY
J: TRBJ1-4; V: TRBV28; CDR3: ASSSLGGPSGEKLF
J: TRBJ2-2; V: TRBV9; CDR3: ASSPGPTGELF
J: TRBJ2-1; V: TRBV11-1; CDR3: ASSSRSGRGNEQF